Sequencing of this T cell receptor beta chain was carried out in a study of blood T cells in healthy people across ages. Between the trimmed V and J ends, which lost 7 bases and 4 bases, there was a span of 13 bases. The CDR3 is 12 amino acids. CDR1 SQVTM and CDR2 ANQGSEA come from the germline V gene. Through a sample-barcoded 5' primer and a J-beta primer mix, a second PCR was run for roughly 7 to 12 cycles. TCRdb independently ran MiXCR on the 5' RACE reads; one entry per CDR3 protein. This sample has 1,100,000 or so distinct CDR3 sequences; 45% occur once, and the top ten carry 18%. Aged about 6 to 100, donors were systemically healthy Caucasians from Russia. The study isolated at least 6.5 million PBMCs from each sample. This clonotype was detected only a few times.

The sequence derives from a woman between 55 and 75 years old in good health. Material for sequencing was blood. The rearrangement joins TRBV29-1 to TRBJ1-1, with a weak D call TRBD1 (5 bases). The DNA for the CDR3 is TGCAGCGGTCGTCGGGGGGGCACTGAAGCTTTCTTT. Amino acids: CSGRRGGTEAFF.